This T cell receptor (beta chain) was captured in a study of T-cell memory formation after mild COVID-19. Study-wide context: TCR clusters largely stayed donor specific. Overall study results and limits: CD4+ contracting clones lay mainly in CM and EM, CD8+ ones in EMRA.

Trimming cost V 5 bases and J 6 bases, with 17 bases left between them. The CDR3 runs to 14 residues. Germline V lookup: CDR1 SQVTM, CDR2 ANQGSEA. The sample holds a few counts of this clonotype. What it binds is unknown. Each CDR3 protein is one row after TCRdb ran MiXCR on the 5' RACE reads. The sample shows about half a million distinct CDR3 sequences, approximately 18% of them seen only once. This chain joins TRBV29-1 and TRBJ2-1, with D unresolved. Input material: PBMCs or a T cell subset sorted from them (not recorded which). The sequence was obtained from an adult woman who had mild COVID-19 (a few samples of this study predate the infection). Cell type and time point are not known. CDR3 in DNA: TGCAGCGTTCACCCGAGCGCGGCCCCCAATGAGCAGTTCTTC. The encoded protein is CSVHPSAAPNEQFF.